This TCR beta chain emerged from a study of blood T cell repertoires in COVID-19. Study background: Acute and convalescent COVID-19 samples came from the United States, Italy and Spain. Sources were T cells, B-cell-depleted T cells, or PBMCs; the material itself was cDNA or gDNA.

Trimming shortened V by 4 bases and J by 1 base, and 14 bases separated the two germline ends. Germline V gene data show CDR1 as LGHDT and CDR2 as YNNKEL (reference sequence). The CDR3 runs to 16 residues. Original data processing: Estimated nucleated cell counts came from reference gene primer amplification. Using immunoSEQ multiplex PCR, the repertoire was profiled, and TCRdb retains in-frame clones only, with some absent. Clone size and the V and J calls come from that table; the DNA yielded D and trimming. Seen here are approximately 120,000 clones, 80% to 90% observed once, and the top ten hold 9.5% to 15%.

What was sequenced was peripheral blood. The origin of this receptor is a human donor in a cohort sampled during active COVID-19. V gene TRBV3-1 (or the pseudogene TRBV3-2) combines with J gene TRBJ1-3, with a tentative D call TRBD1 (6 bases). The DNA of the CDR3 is TGTGCCAGCAGCCCCTGGGGGCGCAGATCTGGAAACACCATATATTTT. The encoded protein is CASSPWGRRSGNTIYF.